This is a list of T cell receptor beta chains from one sample in a study of T cell responses to AZD1222 COVID-19 vaccine. The data were produced by immunoSEQ multiplex PCR, yet TCRdb's version contains in-frame clones alone and is incomplete. The sample includes 130,000 to 150,000 clones, about 92% of them seen just once. The sample was peripheral blood, taken on day 0 of AZD1222 vaccination. The receptors stem from an adult in good health. Both conserved end residues are part of each CDR3. A D gene is named only where the DNA matches it firmly.

v_call	d_call	j_call	cdr3_aa
TRBV7-7	TRBD1	TRBJ1-4	CASSDDRVREKLFF
TRBV10-2	.	TRBJ1-4	CASSGGWQNEKLFF
TRBV6-5	.	TRBJ2-3	CASSYQGPTGDTQYF
TRBV19	.	TRBJ2-5	CASSLTGTHQETQYF
TRBV5-1	.	TRBJ1-6	CASSLTENSPLHF
TRBV5-1	.	TRBJ1-4	CASSLGPPDEKLFF
TRBV6-5	.	TRBJ1-4	CASSYRSPGLNEKLFF
TRBV29-1	TRBD2	TRBJ2-7	CSVWGGSYEQYF
TRBV7-9	TRBD1	TRBJ2-1	CASSLAGTGGYEQFF
TRBV3-1/TRBV3-2	TRBD2	TRBJ2-7	CASSMGIAGTSYEQYF
TRBV27	.	TRBJ1-5	CASSSTGYNQPQHF
TRBV27	TRBD1	TRBJ1-4	CASSPLRRGQSNEKLFF
TRBV12-3/TRBV12-4	.	TRBJ1-5	CGPRVADQPQHF
TRBV6-6	TRBD2	TRBJ2-3	CASIREGTDTQYF
TRBV2	.	TRBJ1-6	CASSETGSATPLHF
TRBV2	TRBD2	TRBJ2-5	CASSTLAGGGETQYF
TRBV12-3/TRBV12-4	TRBD2	TRBJ2-2	CASSPRGAGELFF
TRBV6-5	.	TRBJ1-1	CASSPPRDTEAFF
TRBV19	.	TRBJ2-1	CASNGGREFYNEQFF
TRBV5-1	TRBD2	TRBJ2-3	CASSATLAGGPYTQYF
TRBV29-1	.	TRBJ1-5	CSVRTEFNQPQHF
TRBV4-2	TRBD1	TRBJ2-1	CASSQPGQGPEQFF
TRBV9	.	TRBJ1-4	CASSRTAGLFEKLFF
TRBV6-2/TRBV6-3	.	TRBJ1-2	CASSYIPRTALGYTF
TRBV19	.	TRBJ1-5	CASSMAFNQPQHF
TRBV10-2	TRBD1	TRBJ1-1	CASSGTTGGEAFF
TRBV19	.	TRBJ2-7	CASWDGETPYEQYF
TRBV30	.	TRBJ1-1	CAWSGMSTEAFF
TRBV6-5	.	TRBJ1-4	CASSYHQNEKLFF
TRBV18	TRBD1	TRBJ1-2	CASSPTGGSKVSYGYTF
TRBV11-2	.	TRBJ2-3	CASSLTDTQYF
TRBV24-1	.	TRBJ1-2	CATSGVDNYGYTF
TRBV7-9	.	TRBJ1-5	CASSTQNQPQHF
TRBV2	.	TRBJ1-2	CASSVAERNYGYTF
TRBV6-5	.	TRBJ1-1	CASSYSTGTLNFF
TRBV6-9	.	TRBJ2-6	CASSYPPGLPFGANVLTF
TRBV19	TRBD1	TRBJ1-6	CASSTGQGGNSPLHF
TRBV5-5	.	TRBJ1-1	CASSLLAGSLNTEAFF
TRBV27	.	TRBJ2-7	CASSLVRGYEQYF
TRBV4-1	TRBD2	TRBJ2-2	CASSSGLAASGELFF
TRBV5-1	TRBD2	TRBJ2-7	CASSGPGLAIYEQYF
TRBV7-6	.	TRBJ2-1	CASSLGRNNEQFF
TRBV6-6	TRBD1	TRBJ1-1	CASSYLQGNEAFF
TRBV9	.	TRBJ2-5	CASSQTLGERETQYF
TRBV5-1	.	TRBJ1-1	CASSLLGAVSEAFF
TRBV25-1	.	TRBJ1-2	CASSENYGYTF
TRBV4-1	.	TRBJ1-1	CASSQGPPGPLMNTEAFF
TRBV12-3/TRBV12-4	.	TRBJ2-3	CASSFRHSDTQYF